The present entry profiles one T cell receptor beta chain with its context. Its cognate antigen is unknown. Profiled with immunoSEQ multiplex PCR; TCRdb holds only in-frame clones, not every one. This table has 150,000 to 200,000 clones, around 90% appearing once. This sample is part of a study of T cell responses to AZD1222 COVID-19 vaccine. General study results and limits: Clonal diversity may have been underestimated, and the donors were mostly white British, with more females than males. Unmutated regions of variants are reportedly targeted by nearly half of spike-specific TCRs.

This CDR3 is 11 amino acids long. Trimming removed 8 bases from V and 6 bases from J, with 10 bases in between. CDR1 is LGHNA and CDR2 is YNFKEQ in the germline V gene. This clonotype was sampled from an adult in good health. The sequencing used peripheral blood, collected on day 0 of AZD1222 vaccination. The chain is built from TRBV4-2 and TRBJ1-2; D call uncertain. The CDR3 region is CASSRNDGYTF. The CDR3, as DNA: TGTGCCAGCTCGAGGAACGATGGCTACACCTTC.